This T cell receptor beta chain derives from a study of shared clonotypes between healthy human individuals. Notes on the study in general: A generally larger estimated richness was seen in naive subsets than in memory subsets.

Germline lookup yields CDR1 SGDLS and CDR2 YYNGEE. This CDR3 has 14 residues. Trimming took 3 bases from V and 4 from J, leaving 11 bases between them. Libraries were prepared by immunoSEQ multiplex PCR; TCRdb keeps only in-frame clonotypes and omits some of them. This sample carries more than 1.2 million clones, 98% to 99% of them seen once, and the ten largest clones take over 0.3%. Regarding this clone: What it recognizes is unknown.

The sequenced sample was naive CD4+ T cells sorted from blood. As to subset: CD45RA+ positively selected. J is TRBJ1-3 and V is TRBV9; TRBD1 might be the D (5 bases). The receptor's source is a man aged 25-45 years in good health. This CDR3 reads CASSGTTNGNTIYF. The CDR3 DNA reads TGTGCCAGCAGCGGGACAACAAACGGAAACACCATATATTTT.